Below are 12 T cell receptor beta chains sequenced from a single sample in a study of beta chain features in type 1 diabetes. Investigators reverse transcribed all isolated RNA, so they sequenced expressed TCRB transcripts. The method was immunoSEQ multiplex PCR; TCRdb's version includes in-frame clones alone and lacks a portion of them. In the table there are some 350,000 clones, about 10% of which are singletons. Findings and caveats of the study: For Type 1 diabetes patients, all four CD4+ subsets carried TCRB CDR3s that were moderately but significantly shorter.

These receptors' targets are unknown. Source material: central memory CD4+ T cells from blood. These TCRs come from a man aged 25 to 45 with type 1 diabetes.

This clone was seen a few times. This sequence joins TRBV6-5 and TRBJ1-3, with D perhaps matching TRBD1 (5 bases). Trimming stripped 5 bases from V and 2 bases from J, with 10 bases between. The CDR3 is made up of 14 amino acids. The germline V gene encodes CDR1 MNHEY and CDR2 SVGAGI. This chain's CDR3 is CASSPLQAGNTIYF. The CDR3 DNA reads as TGTGCCAGCAGTCCCCTACAGGCTGGAAACACCATATATTTT.

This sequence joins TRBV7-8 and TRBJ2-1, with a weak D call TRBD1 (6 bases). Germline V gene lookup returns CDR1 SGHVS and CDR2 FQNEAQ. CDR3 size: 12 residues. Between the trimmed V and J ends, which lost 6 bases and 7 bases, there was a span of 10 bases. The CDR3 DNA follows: TGTGCCAGCAGGGACCAGGGGAATGAGCAGTTCTTC. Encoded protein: CASRDQGNEQFF. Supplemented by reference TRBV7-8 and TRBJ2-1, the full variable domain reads GAGVSQSPRYKVAKRGQDVALRCDPISGHVSLFWYQQALGQGPEFLTYFQNEAQLDKSGLPSDRFFAERPEGSVSTLKIQRTQQEDSAVYLCASRDQGNEQFFGPGTRLTVL.

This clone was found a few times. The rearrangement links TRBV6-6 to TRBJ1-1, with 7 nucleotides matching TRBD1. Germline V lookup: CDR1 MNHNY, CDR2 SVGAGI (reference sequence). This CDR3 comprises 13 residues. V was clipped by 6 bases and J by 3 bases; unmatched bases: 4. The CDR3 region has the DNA TGTGCCAGCAGCTCACAGGGGCACACTGAAGCTTTCTTT. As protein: CASSSQGHTEAFF.

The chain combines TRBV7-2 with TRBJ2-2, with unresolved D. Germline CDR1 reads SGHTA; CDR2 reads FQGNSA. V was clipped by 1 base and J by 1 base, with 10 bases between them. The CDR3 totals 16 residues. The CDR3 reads CASSLVTGMNTGELFF. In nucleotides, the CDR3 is TGTGCCAGCAGCTTAGTTACGGGCATGAACACCGGGGAGCTGTTTTTT. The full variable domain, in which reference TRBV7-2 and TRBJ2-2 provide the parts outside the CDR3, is GAGVSQSPSNKVTEKGKDVELRCDPISGHTALYWYRQSLGQGLEFLIYFQGNSAPDKSGLPSDRFSAERTGGSVSTLTIQRTQQEDSAVYLCASSLVTGMNTGELFFGEGSRLTVL.

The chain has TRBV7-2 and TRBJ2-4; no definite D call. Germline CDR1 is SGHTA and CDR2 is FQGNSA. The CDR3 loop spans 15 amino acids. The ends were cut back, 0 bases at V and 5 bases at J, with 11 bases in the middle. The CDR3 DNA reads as TGTGCCAGCAGCTTAGCGCTGGGTCCCCAAAACATTCAGTACTTC. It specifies CASSLALGPQNIQYF.

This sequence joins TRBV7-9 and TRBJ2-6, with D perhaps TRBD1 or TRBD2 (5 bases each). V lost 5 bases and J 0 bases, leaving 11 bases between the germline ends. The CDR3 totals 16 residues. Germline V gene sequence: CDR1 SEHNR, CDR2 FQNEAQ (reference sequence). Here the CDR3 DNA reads TGTGCCAGCAGCAACCGGGACGGCTCTGGGGCCAACGTCCTGACTTTC. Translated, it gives CASSNRDGSGANVLTF.

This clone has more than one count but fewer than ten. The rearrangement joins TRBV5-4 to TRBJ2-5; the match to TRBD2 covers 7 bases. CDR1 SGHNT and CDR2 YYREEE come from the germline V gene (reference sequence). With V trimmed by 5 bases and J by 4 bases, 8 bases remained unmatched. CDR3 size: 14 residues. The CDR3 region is CASRSGGRAETQYF. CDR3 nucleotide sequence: TGTGCCAGCAGGTCGGGAGGAAGAGCAGAGACCCAGTACTTC.

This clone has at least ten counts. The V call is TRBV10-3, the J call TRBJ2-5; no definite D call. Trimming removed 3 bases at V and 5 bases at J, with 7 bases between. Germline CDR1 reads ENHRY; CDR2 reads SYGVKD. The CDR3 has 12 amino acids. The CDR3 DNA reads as TGTGCCATCAGTGACAATTCGGAGACCCAGTACTTC. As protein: CAISDNSETQYF.

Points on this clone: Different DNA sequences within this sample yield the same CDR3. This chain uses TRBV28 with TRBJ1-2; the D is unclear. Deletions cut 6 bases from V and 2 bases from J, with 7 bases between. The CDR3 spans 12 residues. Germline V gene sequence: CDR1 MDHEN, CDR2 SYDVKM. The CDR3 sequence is CASRDLNYGYTF. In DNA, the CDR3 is TGTGCCAGCAGAGACCTAAACTATGGCTACACCTTC.

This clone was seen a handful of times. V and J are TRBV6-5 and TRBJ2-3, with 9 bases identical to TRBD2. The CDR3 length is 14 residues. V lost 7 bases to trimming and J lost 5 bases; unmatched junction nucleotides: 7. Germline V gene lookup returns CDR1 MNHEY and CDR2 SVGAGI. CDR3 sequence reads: CASKPGLAIDTQYF. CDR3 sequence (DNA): TGTGCCAGCAAGCCGGGACTAGCAATAGATACGCAGTATTTT.

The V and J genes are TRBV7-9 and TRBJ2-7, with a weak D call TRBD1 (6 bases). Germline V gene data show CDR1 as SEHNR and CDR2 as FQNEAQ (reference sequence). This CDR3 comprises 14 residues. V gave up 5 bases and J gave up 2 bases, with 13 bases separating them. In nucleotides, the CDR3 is TGTGCCAGCAGCCCTAGGACAGTGACCTACGAGCAGTACTTC. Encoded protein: CASSPRTVTYEQYF.

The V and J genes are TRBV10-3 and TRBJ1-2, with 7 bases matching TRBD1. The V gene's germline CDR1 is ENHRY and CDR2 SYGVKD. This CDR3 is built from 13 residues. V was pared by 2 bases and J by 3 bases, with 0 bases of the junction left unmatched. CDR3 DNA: TGTGCCATCAGTGAGACAGGGGACTATGGCTACACCTTC. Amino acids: CAISETGDYGYTF.